These T cell receptor beta chains were read from a single sample in a study of T cell repertoires in aging, cancer and after chemotherapy. Using its own MiXCR run on the multiplex PCR reads, TCRdb lists one record per CDR3 protein. The data show about 1,500 distinct CDR3 sequences, around 66% seen once. The sequencing sample was made of blood. These receptors were taken from a human donor with a blood cancer. The CDR3 runs from the conserved cysteine through the conserved F or W. Fields, in order: CDR3 DNA, CDR3 protein, D gene, V gene, J gene, clone size. A D gene is named only where the DNA matches it firmly. Not every row has a clone size; where given, it reads once, few, many or a size class.

CDR3 DNA: TGTGCCAGTAGTATCCCCGGGACAGCTGGAAACACCATATATTTT
CDR3 protein: CASSIPGTAGNTIYF
D gene: TRBD1
V gene: TRBV19
J gene: TRBJ1-3
clone size: .

CDR3 DNA: TGTGCCAGCAGTCCCAGACCAGGTGGCTACGAGCAGTACTTC
CDR3 protein: CASSPRPGGYEQYF
D gene: .
V gene: TRBV12-3/TRBV12-4
J gene: TRBJ2-7
clone size: .

CDR3 DNA: TGTGCCAGTAGTACCGGCGGACAGGGTGGCTATGGCTACACCTTC
CDR3 protein: CASSTGGQGGYGYTF
D gene: TRBD1
V gene: TRBV19
J gene: TRBJ1-2
clone size: few

CDR3 DNA: TGTGCCTGGAGTACAGGGGATAATTCACCCCTCCACTTT
CDR3 protein: CAWSTGDNSPLHF
D gene: TRBD1
V gene: TRBV30
J gene: TRBJ1-6
clone size: .

CDR3 DNA: TGTGCCAGCAGCCCGGGGGGGCGGGGCTCCTACGAGCAGTACTTC
CDR3 protein: CASSPGGRGSYEQYF
D gene: TRBD2
V gene: TRBV5-4
J gene: TRBJ2-7
clone size: .

CDR3 DNA: TGCAGCGTCCTCACGGGGGACAGATGGTTCTTC
CDR3 protein: CSVLTGDRWFF
D gene: .
V gene: TRBV29-1
J gene: TRBJ2-1
clone size: few

CDR3 DNA: TGTGCCAGCAGTACCGACGTCAATGAGCAGTTCTTC
CDR3 protein: CASSTDVNEQFF
D gene: .
V gene: TRBV6-5
J gene: TRBJ2-1
clone size: few

CDR3 DNA: TGTGCCAGCAGTCCTCCCAGAGCGGGTAGGGGCCCTAACGAGCAGTACTTC
CDR3 protein: CASSPPRAGRGPNEQYF
D gene: .
V gene: TRBV12-3/TRBV12-4
J gene: TRBJ2-7
clone size: .

CDR3 DNA: TGTGCCTGGATGCCGGGACAGTATAATTCACCCCTCCACTTT
CDR3 protein: CAWMPGQYNSPLHF
D gene: TRBD1
V gene: TRBV30
J gene: TRBJ1-6
clone size: once

CDR3 DNA: TGTGCCAGCAGTCCGACGGGGACAGGGGAGTACAATGAGCAGTTCTTC
CDR3 protein: CASSPTGTGEYNEQFF
D gene: TRBD1
V gene: TRBV12-3/TRBV12-4
J gene: TRBJ2-1
clone size: .

CDR3 DNA: TGTGCCAGCGGAGGCGAGCAGTTCTTC
CDR3 protein: CASGGEQFF
D gene: .
V gene: TRBV6-6
J gene: TRBJ2-1
clone size: .

CDR3 DNA: TGTGCCAGCAGTTACTCGGGGTTTAGCGGGGTTTACACCGGGGAGCTGTTTTTT
CDR3 protein: CASSYSGFSGVYTGELFF
D gene: TRBD2
V gene: TRBV6-5
J gene: TRBJ2-2
clone size: .

CDR3 DNA: TGTGCCAGCAGCCCGGGACTATTGTTGATGCCTGAGCAGTTCTTC
CDR3 protein: CASSPGLLLMPEQFF
D gene: TRBD2
V gene: TRBV7-2
J gene: TRBJ2-1
clone size: .

CDR3 DNA: TGTGCCAGCAGTCTACAGGGTGGAAACACCATATATTTT
CDR3 protein: CASSLQGGNTIYF
D gene: .
V gene: TRBV5-6
J gene: TRBJ1-3
clone size: once

CDR3 DNA: TGTGCCAGCAGAACAGGGGGGACGAGCACAGATACGCAGTATTTT
CDR3 protein: CASRTGGTSTDTQYF
D gene: TRBD1
V gene: TRBV6-5
J gene: TRBJ2-3
clone size: .

CDR3 DNA: TGTGCCAGCAAGCCGACATTCTCCCGCTACGAGCAGTACTTC
CDR3 protein: CASKPTFSRYEQYF
D gene: .
V gene: TRBV27
J gene: TRBJ2-7
clone size: few

CDR3 DNA: TGTGCCAGCAGCTTACTCCGGGCTAGGCGCACAGATACGCAGTATTTT
CDR3 protein: CASSLLRARRTDTQYF
D gene: .
V gene: TRBV6-5
J gene: TRBJ2-3
clone size: few

CDR3 DNA: TGTGCCTGGAGTGTTGGGACAAACTATGGCTACACCTTC
CDR3 protein: CAWSVGTNYGYTF
D gene: .
V gene: TRBV30
J gene: TRBJ1-2
clone size: few

CDR3 DNA: TGTGCCAGCGTTGGCAGGGGTGTCGCTGGGGCCAACGTCCTGACTTTC
CDR3 protein: CASVGRGVAGANVLTF
D gene: .
V gene: TRBV6-5
J gene: TRBJ2-6
clone size: few

CDR3 DNA: TGTGCCAGCAGCCCATCCACGGAGACCCAGTACTTC
CDR3 protein: CASSPSTETQYF
D gene: .
V gene: TRBV12-3/TRBV12-4
J gene: TRBJ2-5
clone size: few

CDR3 DNA: TGTGCCAGCACCCCTAGCGGGGTATACAATGAGCAGTTCTTC
CDR3 protein: CASTPSGVYNEQFF
D gene: TRBD2
V gene: TRBV12-3/TRBV12-4
J gene: TRBJ2-1
clone size: .

CDR3 DNA: TGCAGCGCCCCCGGGGGTGGGATGAACACTGAAGCTTTCTTT
CDR3 protein: CSAPGGGMNTEAFF
D gene: .
V gene: TRBV29-1
J gene: TRBJ1-1
clone size: .

CDR3 DNA: TGTGCCAGCAGTCCCCGGGACAGGGATACAGATACGCAGTATTTT
CDR3 protein: CASSPRDRDTDTQYF
D gene: TRBD1
V gene: TRBV5-5
J gene: TRBJ2-3
clone size: .

CDR3 DNA: TGTGCCAGCAGTTTGTATAGGGGTGAGCAGTTCTTC
CDR3 protein: CASSLYRGEQFF
D gene: .
V gene: TRBV28
J gene: TRBJ2-1
clone size: .

CDR3 DNA: TGTGCCAGCAGTTACGGACGGAACACTGAAGCTTTCTTT
CDR3 protein: CASSYGRNTEAFF
D gene: .
V gene: TRBV6-5
J gene: TRBJ1-1
clone size: .

CDR3 DNA: TGCAGCGTTGTAGGGTTCTACGAGCAGTACTTC
CDR3 protein: CSVVGFYEQYF
D gene: .
V gene: TRBV29-1
J gene: TRBJ2-7
clone size: few

CDR3 DNA: TGTGCCAGCAGTGAAGCCCGGGGACTAGCGGGAGTCCCAGATACGCAGTATTTT
CDR3 protein: CASSEARGLAGVPDTQYF
D gene: TRBD2
V gene: TRBV6-6
J gene: TRBJ2-3
clone size: .

CDR3 DNA: TGTGCCTCATGGACTAGCGGGAGCAATGAGCAGTTCTTC
CDR3 protein: CASWTSGSNEQFF
D gene: TRBD2
V gene: TRBV10-3
J gene: TRBJ2-1
clone size: once

CDR3 DNA: TGTGCCAGCAGCAACAGGGGATTGGGCTCACCCCTCCACTTT
CDR3 protein: CASSNRGLGSPLHF
D gene: TRBD1
V gene: TRBV6-5
J gene: TRBJ1-6
clone size: few

CDR3 DNA: TGTGCCAGCAGCTTAGGCGGGAGCCGCGGGGGTGAGCAGTTCTTC
CDR3 protein: CASSLGGSRGGEQFF
D gene: TRBD2
V gene: TRBV7-2
J gene: TRBJ2-1
clone size: .

CDR3 DNA: TGCAGCGTTGACACGGACTACAATGAGCAGTTCTTC
CDR3 protein: CSVDTDYNEQFF
D gene: .
V gene: TRBV29-1
J gene: TRBJ2-1
clone size: few

CDR3 DNA: TGTGCCAGCAGTCGGGACTTCTTAGGTGAGCAGTTCTTC
CDR3 protein: CASSRDFLGEQFF
D gene: .
V gene: TRBV6-5
J gene: TRBJ2-1
clone size: .

CDR3 DNA: TGTGCCAGCAGCCCACTAGCGGACAATGAGCAGTTCTTC
CDR3 protein: CASSPLADNEQFF
D gene: TRBD2
V gene: TRBV12-3/TRBV12-4
J gene: TRBJ2-1
clone size: .

CDR3 DNA: TGTGCCAGCAGCCAAGAGGGACGTCTATCTTACAATGAGCAGTTCTTC
CDR3 protein: CASSQEGRLSYNEQFF
D gene: .
V gene: TRBV12-3/TRBV12-4
J gene: TRBJ2-1
clone size: .

CDR3 DNA: TGTGCCAGCAGTTCCTACAGGGGAGCCTACGAGCAGTACTTC
CDR3 protein: CASSSYRGAYEQYF
D gene: TRBD1
V gene: TRBV6-5
J gene: TRBJ2-7
clone size: .

CDR3 DNA: TGTGCCAGCAGTGAGTGGGTTGGCAATGAGCAGTTCTTC
CDR3 protein: CASSEWVGNEQFF
D gene: .
V gene: TRBV6-1
J gene: TRBJ2-1
clone size: .

CDR3 DNA: TGTGCCAGCAGTGAAACCTTCAGGGATCAGCCCCAGCATTTT
CDR3 protein: CASSETFRDQPQHF
D gene: .
V gene: TRBV6-1
J gene: TRBJ1-5
clone size: once

CDR3 DNA: TGTGCCAGTAGTATGGGCAGGGGGGACTACGAGCAGTACTTT
CDR3 protein: CASSMGRGDYEQYF
D gene: .
V gene: TRBV19
J gene: TRBJ2-7
clone size: few